A selection of T cell receptor beta chains follows, all from one sample in a study of shared clonotypes between healthy human individuals. The repertoire was sequenced with immunoSEQ multiplex PCR; TCRdb's copy has only in-frame clones and lacks some. The data show 190,000 or so clones, with 66% seen just once and about 10% held by the top ten. Sequences were obtained from memory CD4+ T cells sorted from blood. Receptors originate from a man younger than 45 in good health. The CDR3 runs from the conserved cysteine through the conserved F or W. The D gene is left open where the match is weak. Size is stated for part of the rows, as once, few or many counts, or as a class when the clone is expanded.

J gene: TRBJ1-4; D gene: .; clone size: .; V gene: TRBV20-1; CDR3 DNA: TGCAGTGCTCCTTATAGCTTAAAACTGTTTTTT; CDR3 protein: CSAPYSLKLFF
J gene: TRBJ2-7; D gene: .; clone size: .; V gene: TRBV15; CDR3 DNA: TGTGCCACCAGCATTAAAGGGTACGAGCAGTACTTC; CDR3 protein: CATSIKGYEQYF
J gene: TRBJ2-1; D gene: .; clone size: .; V gene: TRBV18; CDR3 DNA: TGTGCCAGCTCTCTGGATTTAACCTACAATGAGCAGTTCTTC; CDR3 protein: CASSLDLTYNEQFF
J gene: TRBJ2-7; D gene: .; clone size: .; V gene: TRBV7-3; CDR3 DNA: TGTGCCAGCAGCTTACTTGGGGGAGTGGGCGAGCAGTACTTC; CDR3 protein: CASSLLGGVGEQYF
J gene: TRBJ1-4; D gene: TRBD1; clone size: .; V gene: TRBV5-5; CDR3 DNA: TGTGCCAGCAGTTCCCGGGACAGGGGGAGAGAAAAACTGTTTTTT; CDR3 protein: CASSSRDRGREKLFF
J gene: TRBJ1-2; D gene: .; clone size: few; V gene: TRBV6-1; CDR3 DNA: TGTGCCAGCAGTGACCCGACAGCCGTGAAGGGGGGCTACACCTTC; CDR3 protein: CASSDPTAVKGGYTF
J gene: TRBJ2-7; D gene: .; clone size: .; V gene: TRBV7-2; CDR3 DNA: TGTGCCAGCGCGCGGGCCTCCTACGAGCAGTACTTC; CDR3 protein: CASARASYEQYF
J gene: TRBJ2-2; D gene: TRBD1; clone size: .; V gene: TRBV19; CDR3 DNA: TGTGCCAGTAGTACACCAGGGGGCGCGAACACCGGGGAGCTGTTTTTT; CDR3 protein: CASSTPGGANTGELFF
J gene: TRBJ1-5; D gene: .; clone size: .; V gene: TRBV15; CDR3 DNA: TGTGCCACCAGCAGAGGGGACCCACCCAGAGCCGATCAGCCCCAGCATTTT; CDR3 protein: CATSRGDPPRADQPQHF
J gene: TRBJ2-7; D gene: TRBD1; clone size: .; V gene: TRBV5-5; CDR3 DNA: TGTGCCAGCAGTTCAGTCACAGGGGCCTCCTACGAGCAGTACTTC; CDR3 protein: CASSSVTGASYEQYF
J gene: TRBJ2-3; D gene: .; clone size: .; V gene: TRBV21-1; CDR3 DNA: TGTGCCAGCCCCCAGGGAAGCACAGATACGCAGTATTTT; CDR3 protein: CASPQGSTDTQYF
J gene: TRBJ1-2; D gene: .; clone size: .; V gene: TRBV6-1; CDR3 DNA: TGTGCCAGCAGGTACCAAGATGGAGGCTACACCTTC; CDR3 protein: CASRYQDGGYTF
J gene: TRBJ2-7; D gene: TRBD2; clone size: .; V gene: TRBV27; CDR3 DNA: TGTGCCAGCAGTTCGGACAGATCGATTAGCGGGACCTCCTACGAGCAGTACTTC; CDR3 protein: CASSSDRSISGTSYEQYF
J gene: TRBJ2-2; D gene: TRBD2; clone size: few; V gene: TRBV11-2; CDR3 DNA: TGTGCCAGCAGCCCCAACCCCGGGACTAGCGGGACAACCGGGGAGCTGTTTTTT; CDR3 protein: CASSPNPGTSGTTGELFF
J gene: TRBJ2-5; D gene: .; clone size: few; V gene: TRBV10-3; CDR3 DNA: TGTGCCATCAGTGGTCTAGGGGGCCAAGAGACCCAGTACTTC; CDR3 protein: CAISGLGGQETQYF
J gene: TRBJ1-2; D gene: .; clone size: few; V gene: TRBV11-2; CDR3 DNA: TGTGCCAGCAGCTCGTTGGTCCAGGGGAGTCAGTATGGCTACACCTTC; CDR3 protein: CASSSLVQGSQYGYTF
J gene: TRBJ2-1; D gene: TRBD1; clone size: .; V gene: TRBV9; CDR3 DNA: TGTGCCAGCAGCGTCGGGACAGGCTCCTACAATGAGCAGTTCTTC; CDR3 protein: CASSVGTGSYNEQFF
J gene: TRBJ2-4; D gene: .; clone size: many; V gene: TRBV6-5; CDR3 DNA: TGTGCCAGCAGTTACTCGACTGGGGCCAAAAACATTCAGTACTTC; CDR3 protein: CASSYSTGAKNIQYF
J gene: TRBJ1-1; D gene: TRBD1; clone size: .; V gene: TRBV2; CDR3 DNA: TGTGCCAGCAGTCCGGACAGGATGAACCCTGAAGCTTTCTTT; CDR3 protein: CASSPDRMNPEAFF
J gene: TRBJ2-3; D gene: .; clone size: few; V gene: TRBV10-2; CDR3 DNA: TGCGCCAGCAGTGTTTCAGAAGATACGCAGTATTTT; CDR3 protein: CASSVSEDTQYF
J gene: TRBJ1-5; D gene: TRBD1; clone size: .; V gene: TRBV6-5; CDR3 DNA: TGTGCCAGCAGGGGGGACAGGGGACATCAGCCCCAGCATTTT; CDR3 protein: CASRGDRGHQPQHF
J gene: TRBJ2-3; D gene: TRBD2; clone size: few; V gene: TRBV5-1; CDR3 DNA: TGCGCCAGCAGCTTGGAAGGTAGCGGGAGGATAGATACGCAGTATTTT; CDR3 protein: CASSLEGSGRIDTQYF
J gene: TRBJ2-1; D gene: .; clone size: .; V gene: TRBV7-2; CDR3 DNA: TGTGCCAGCAGCTCGGGTCCCTCCTACAATGAGCAGTTCTTC; CDR3 protein: CASSSGPSYNEQFF
J gene: TRBJ2-5; D gene: .; clone size: once; V gene: TRBV5-1; CDR3 DNA: TGCGCCAGCAGCTTCGGTAACCAAGAGACCCAGTACTTC; CDR3 protein: CASSFGNQETQYF
J gene: TRBJ1-2; D gene: .; clone size: .; V gene: TRBV27; CDR3 DNA: TGTGCCAGCAGTTTCGCATCTAGGAGTGGCTACACCTTC; CDR3 protein: CASSFASRSGYTF
J gene: TRBJ2-3; D gene: TRBD2; clone size: .; V gene: TRBV7-2; CDR3 DNA: TGTGCCAGCAGGAGGGGGACTAGCGGGATAGCAGATACGCAGTATTTT; CDR3 protein: CASRRGTSGIADTQYF
J gene: TRBJ2-2; D gene: .; clone size: few; V gene: TRBV9; CDR3 DNA: TGTGCCAGCAGCGCCGGAGATTGGGCCGGGGAGCTGTTTTTT; CDR3 protein: CASSAGDWAGELFF
J gene: TRBJ1-5; D gene: TRBD1; clone size: .; V gene: TRBV11-2; CDR3 DNA: TGTGCCAGCAGCTCGACAGGGTTGGGTCAGCCCCAGCATTTT; CDR3 protein: CASSSTGLGQPQHF
J gene: TRBJ2-5; D gene: TRBD1; clone size: few; V gene: TRBV10-1; CDR3 DNA: TGCGCCAGCAGTGGAGGGACAGGGATGGGGGAGACCCAGTACTTC; CDR3 protein: CASSGGTGMGETQYF
J gene: TRBJ1-4; D gene: TRBD1; clone size: few; V gene: TRBV5-1; CDR3 DNA: TGCGCCAGCACGTCTCAGGGGGCGGTTAATGAAAAACTGTTTTTT; CDR3 protein: CASTSQGAVNEKLFF
J gene: TRBJ2-1; D gene: .; clone size: few; V gene: TRBV29-1; CDR3 DNA: TGCAGCGTTGTGAGAAGGGTCAATGAGCAGTTCTTC; CDR3 protein: CSVVRRVNEQFF
J gene: TRBJ2-2; D gene: TRBD2; clone size: few; V gene: TRBV11-2; CDR3 DNA: TGTGCCAGCAGCTTAGTTGGCGGGAGGGGAACCGGGGAGCTGTTTTTT; CDR3 protein: CASSLVGGRGTGELFF